This T cell receptor beta chain was documented in a study of cytotoxic CD8 clonotypes in ibrutinib-treated CLL. Method: immunoSEQ multiplex PCR; TCRdb's copy keeps in-frame clones and lacks some. The repertoire consists of a few hundred thousand clones, with approximately 67% occurring once and the leading ten covering 6.3%. This CDR3 has 13 amino acids. Germline-derived CDR1 and CDR2 are SNHLY and FYNNEI. The V gene end was trimmed by 11 bases and the J gene end by 7 bases; junction bases not matched to a gene: 9. J is TRBJ2-1 and V is TRBV2; 9 bases fit TRBD2. This sample comprised PBMCs, obtained after 36 months of ibrutinib treatment. This TCR came from a human donor with chronic lymphocytic leukemia. CDR3 coding DNA: TGTGCCGTGGCGGGAGGGCCTACGAATGAGCAGTTCTTC. Amino acid sequence: CAVAGGPTNEQFF.